This entry concerns a single T cell receptor beta chain. Produced via immunoSEQ multiplex PCR; TCRdb's table is partial and in-frame only. In the table there are about 290,000 clones, 86% of which are singletons. V lost 4 bases, J lost 3 bases, and 9 bases lay in between. Germline-derived CDR1 and CDR2 are MDHEN and SYDVKM. The CDR3 runs to 14 residues. The sample is drawn from a study of blood T cell repertoires in COVID-19. Study as a whole: Specimens from acute and convalescent COVID-19 originated in the United States, Italy and Spain.

The rearrangement uses TRBV28 and TRBJ2-2, with D maybe TRBD2 (7 bases). The clonotype was recovered from a woman in her twenties or thirties with active or convalescent COVID-19. What was sequenced was peripheral blood. The CDR3 nucleotides read TGTGCCAGCAGTTCCGGGGGGCACACCGGGGAGCTGTTTTTT. Its protein is CASSSGGHTGELFF.